This T cell receptor beta chain is from a study of T cells in Graves' hyperthyroidism and ophthalmopathy. Study results and caveats: Ophthalmopathy got predicted by the model a median about 6.5 months before its onset.

On this clonotype itself: Its antigen remains unidentified.

It was RNA transcripts that yielded the amplified TCR beta CDR3 regions. The HTBI primer set served for first-round RT-PCR of the TCR CDR3. One entry per CDR3 protein results from TCRdb running MiXCR on the multiplex PCR reads. This sample carries under 700,000 distinct CDR3 sequences, roughly 50% of them seen once, and the ten largest clones take 6.5% to 9%. Lactation, pregnancy, other autoimmune disease or uncontrolled infection led to exclusion of patients. Diagnosis rested on symptoms, serum thyroxine and TRAb, thyroid ultrasound, and orbital computed tomography. Specimen: peripheral blood or thyroid tissue (not recorded which). The receptor comes from a young woman with Graves' hyperthyroidism.

The CDR3 sequence: CASSERNEQFF. As DNA, the CDR3 is TGTGCCAGCAGTGAACGCAATGAGCAGTTCTTC. The chain carries TRBV2 and TRBJ2-1; D uncertain. V lost 2 bases and J 6 bases, leaving 2 bases between the germline ends. Germline CDR1 and CDR2: SNHLY and FYNNEI. This CDR3 is built from 11 residues.